These 21 T cell receptor beta chains were all obtained from the same sample, sequenced in a study of cytomegalovirus exposure and HLA in healthy donors. The PCR made use of 60 Vbeta and 13 Jbeta primers. Profiled with immunoSEQ multiplex PCR; TCRdb holds only in-frame clones, not every one. The sample totals approximately 120,000 clones. Sequenced sample: PBMCs. The receptors here all came from a man in his forties in good health and CMV-seronegative.

The genes are TRBV5-4 and TRBJ1-3, with a tentative D call TRBD1 (6 bases). The CDR3 has 16 amino acids. The V end lost 0 bases, the J end lost 0 bases, and 10 bases lay between the germline ends. Per the germline V gene, CDR1 is SGHNT and CDR2 is YYREEE (reference sequence). CDR3 residues: CASSLDRVFSGNTIYF. Written as DNA, the CDR3 is TGTGCCAGCAGCTTGGACAGGGTGTTCTCTGGAAACACCATATATTTT.

The chain couples TRBV11-3 to TRBJ2-6, with 9 bases lining up with TRBD2. Germline-derived CDR1 and CDR2 are SGHNT and YENEEA. Germline trimming cut 7 bases from V and 4 bases from J; bases unmatched to any gene: 8. This CDR3 spans 16 amino acids. The CDR3 region has the DNA TGTGCCAGCAAGCTCGGCGGGAGGGGAGGGGCCAACGTCCTGACTTTC. Its translation is CASKLGGRGGANVLTF.

This chain joins TRBV29-1 and TRBJ1-2; 9 nucleotides match TRBD1. Trimming at V came to 7 bases and at J to 4 bases, leaving 1 base not matched to a gene. The CDR3 is 11 amino acids. CDR1 is SQVTM, CDR2 ANQGSEA, per germline. The CDR3 sequence is CSGTGAYGYTF. The DNA of the CDR3 is TGCAGCGGGACAGGGGCCTATGGCTACACCTTC.

The chain recombines TRBV6-5 with TRBJ1-2; D gene unclear. The CDR3 runs 14 residues. Deletions cut 0 bases from V and 3 bases from J, with 8 bases between. Germline V gene data show CDR1 as MNHEY and CDR2 as SVGAGI. CDR3 nucleotide sequence: TGTGCCAGCAGTTACTCTTCAGGATACTATGGCTACACCTTC. Residues: CASSYSSGYYGYTF.

The chain couples TRBV21-1 to TRBJ2-7; the table calls TRBD1, which could not be checked here. TRBV21-1 is recorded as a pseudogene. The CDR3 extends over 20 amino acids. The DNA for the CDR3 is TGTGCCAGCAGCAAAGCGGGCCTAGTAGGTAAAGGGCATAGGGGCTACGAGCAGTACTTC. Translation gives CASSKAGLVGKGHRGYEQYF.

This rearrangement joins TRBV5-1 to TRBJ2-1; TRBD2 agrees at 9 bases. The CDR3 contains 15 residues. Germline loops: CDR1 SGHRS, CDR2 YFSETQ. J was trimmed by 4 bases and V by 3 bases; bases with no gene match: 5. The CDR3 region is CASSSLAGGYNEQFF. Written as DNA, the CDR3 is TGCGCCAGCAGCTCTCTCGCGGGAGGGTACAATGAGCAGTTCTTC.

V usage is TRBV5-4 and J usage is TRBJ1-3; D unresolved. Looked up from germline, CDR1 is SGHNT and CDR2 is YYREEE (reference sequence). CDR3 length: 16 residues. Trimming pared 0 bases from V and 0 bases from J, leaving 10 bases between. The CDR3 nucleotides are TGTGCCAGCAGCTTGGGTCATTCATCCTCTGGAAACACCATATATTTT. Its translation is CASSLGHSSSGNTIYF.

V usage is TRBV30 and J usage is TRBJ2-7, with D hard to call. The CDR3 has 11 amino acids. Germline V gene lookup returns CDR1 GTSNPN and CDR2 SVGIG (reference sequence). V dropped 2 bases and J dropped 4 bases, with 6 bases sitting between them. The CDR3 reads CAWSSLYEQYF. DNA of the CDR3: TGTGCCTGGAGTTCCCTATACGAGCAGTACTTC. The full variable domain, completed using reference TRBV30 and TRBJ2-7, is SQTIHQWPATLVQPVGSPLSLECTVEGTSNPNLYWYRQAAGRGLQLLFYSVGIGQISSEVPQNLSASRPQDRQFILSSKKLLLSDSGFYLCAWSSLYEQYFGPGTRLTVT.

The V gene is TRBV4-1, the J gene TRBJ2-2; TRBD2 matches 11 bases. CDR3 length: 17 residues. The junction had 5 bases not matched to a gene; V was cut back by 1 base and J by 4 bases. In germline, CDR1 is MGHRA, CDR2 YSYEKL. CDR3 nucleotide sequence: TGCGCCAGCAGCCAAGGGCCCGGGACTAGCGGCACCGGGGAGCTGTTTTTT. This gives the protein CASSQGPGTSGTGELFF.

The genes are TRBV6-5 and TRBJ2-2, with D possibly TRBD2 on 6 matching bases. The germline CDR1 and CDR2 sequences are MNHEY and SVGAGI. V was pared by 6 bases and J by 9 bases, with 14 bases between. The CDR3 is 13 amino acids. The CDR3 sequence is CASRPTSFRELFF. CDR3 nucleotide sequence: TGTGCCAGCAGGCCGACTAGTTTCAGGGAGCTGTTTTTT.

The gene calls are TRBV7-9 and TRBJ2-6, with D perhaps matching TRBD1 (6 bases). V was shortened by 5 bases and J by 0 bases, with 11 bases between the two germline ends. There are 16 residues in the CDR3. CDR1 and CDR2 from the germline V gene are SEHNR and FQNEAQ (reference sequence). The CDR3 DNA follows: TGTGCCAGCAGCCCAGGACAGATCTCTGGGGCCAACGTCCTGACTTTC. It yields the protein CASSPGQISGANVLTF.

The chain carries TRBV11-2 and TRBJ1-1; the match to TRBD1 covers 7 bases. V gave up 8 bases and J gave up 4 bases; unmatched junction bases: 4. Per the germline V gene, CDR1 is SGHAT and CDR2 is FQNNGV. This CDR3 is built from 12 residues. The CDR3 nucleotides are TGTGCCAGCCTACCAGGGGGCACTGAAGCTTTCTTT. Encoded protein: CASLPGGTEAFF.

The rearrangement uses TRBV5-1 and TRBJ1-1; perhaps TRBD1 as D (5 bases). The CDR3 contains 14 residues. Germline CDR1 is SGHRS and CDR2 is YFSETQ. V lost 8 bases and J 2 bases, leaving 16 bases between the germline ends. The CDR3 loop is CASFPGGSNTEAFF. CDR3 bases: TGCGCCAGTTTCCCGGGGGGTAGCAACACTGAAGCTTTCTTT.

The V gene is TRBV9, the J gene TRBJ1-2; TRBD1 matches 8 bases. This CDR3 is 17 amino acids long. Trimming took 3 bases from V and 3 from J; bases not matched to a gene: 13. Germline values: CDR1 SGDLS, CDR2 YYNGEE. The DNA of the CDR3 is TGTGCCAGCAGCGCCGGGACAGGAAAATTCGTATACTATGGCTACACCTTC. Protein: CASSAGTGKFVYYGYTF.

The V and J genes are TRBV5-8 and TRBJ2-3; 8 nucleotides line up with TRBD2. The CDR3 length is 16 residues. V lost 3 bases and J lost 0; bases outside the gene matches: 6. CDR1 SGHTS and CDR2 YDEGEE come from the germline V gene. This CDR3 reads CASSSGTGGSTDTQYF. CDR3 in DNA: TGTGCCAGCAGCTCCGGGACGGGAGGGAGCACAGATACGCAGTATTTT.

V is TRBV10-3 and J is TRBJ2-2; 10 nucleotides agree with TRBD1. The CDR3 covers 15 residues. V shed 5 bases, J shed 5 bases, and the junction held 5 bases outside the gene matches. CDR1 and CDR2 from the germline V gene are ENHRY and SYGVKD. CDR3 sequence: CAISPGQGRTGELFF. As DNA, the CDR3 is TGTGCCATCAGTCCGGGACAGGGGCGGACCGGGGAGCTGTTTTTT.

The chain carries TRBV10-1 and TRBJ1-4; 7 bases line up with TRBD1. The trim removed 1 base at V and 8 bases at J, leaving 4 bases unmatched. CDR3 length equals 14 residues. Germline-derived CDR1 and CDR2 are WNHNN and SYGVQD (reference sequence). The CDR3 spells CASSEYRGGEKLFF. CDR3 sequence (DNA): TGCGCCAGCAGTGAGTACAGGGGTGGCGAAAAACTGTTTTTT.

This chain connects TRBV29-1 to TRBJ2-1; a possible D gene is TRBD2 (6 bases). CDR1 and CDR2 (germline): SQVTM, ANQGSEA. The CDR3 loop spans 11 amino acids. Trimming stripped 6 bases from V and 4 bases from J, with 7 bases between. CDR3 sequence reads: CSVGLYNEQFF. The CDR3 nucleotides read TGCAGCGTGGGACTTTACAATGAGCAGTTCTTC.

The chain has TRBV6-1 and TRBJ1-5; no definite D call. CDR3 length: 15 residues. Germline CDR1 MNHNS, CDR2 SASEGT. Trimming removed 4 bases from V and 1 base from J, with 11 bases in between. For the CDR3, the DNA is TGTGCCAGCAGTGTCCGGAGGTGGAGCAATCAGCCCCAGCATTTT. Protein product: CASSVRRWSNQPQHF.

CDR3 bases: TGTGCCAGCAGTCCACCGGGACTAGCGTACAATGAGCAGTTCTTC. Protein product: CASSPPGLAYNEQFF. V is TRBV27 and J is TRBJ2-1; 10 bases line up with TRBD2. This CDR3 comprises 15 residues. With 5 bases clipped from V and 4 bases from J, the junction kept 5 bases outside the gene matches. Germline loops: CDR1 MNHEY, CDR2 SMNVEV (reference sequence).

The chain combines TRBV30 with TRBJ2-5; the D is unclear. CDR3 size: 13 residues. Trimming cost V 4 bases and J 0 bases, with 9 bases left between them. Germline-derived CDR1 and CDR2 are GTSNPN and SVGIG (reference sequence). CDR3 sequence reads: CAWKRAYQETQYF. The DNA of the CDR3 is TGTGCCTGGAAACGAGCGTACCAAGAGACCCAGTACTTC. Supplemented by reference TRBV30 and TRBJ2-5, the full variable domain reads SQTIHQWPATLVQPVGSPLSLECTVEGTSNPNLYWYRQAAGRGLQLLFYSVGIGQISSEVPQNLSASRPQDRQFILSSKKLLLSDSGFYLCAWKRAYQETQYFGPGTRLLVL.